This T cell receptor (beta chain) emerged from a study of blood T cell repertoires in COVID-19. The germline CDR1 and CDR2 sequences are MNHEY and SVGAGI. The CDR3 has 15 residues. Trimming pared 7 bases from V and 5 bases from J, leaving 17 bases between. TCRdb keeps only in-frame clones here, not all; method: immunoSEQ multiplex PCR. In the table there are roughly 220,000 clones, 85% to 90% of which are singletons. Self-reported history from a screening survey and questionnaire set each donor's cohort. This sequence joins TRBV6-5 and TRBJ1-4; D might be TRBD1 (6 bases). The sample consisted of PBMCs or T cells enriched from blood (not recorded which). This TCR was sampled from a woman aged 18-35 years in a cohort exposed to, infected with or recovered from COVID-19 (not recorded which). As DNA, the CDR3 is TGTGCCAGCACTTCCGGGGGGGCGGAAAATGAAAAACTGTTTTTT. Its protein product is CASTSGGAENEKLFF.